This T cell receptor beta chain emerged from a study of cytomegalovirus exposure and HLA in healthy donors. The study ran its PCR with 60 Vbeta and 13 Jbeta primers. Sequencing was performed with immunoSEQ multiplex PCR; in TCRdb, only in-frame clones are kept and a portion is missing. In the table there are over 100,000 clones, approximately 82% of which are singletons. As to this clone: A junction boundary mismatches the germline segment, possibly from a read error.

Germline assignment: CDR1 SEHNR and CDR2 FQNEAQ (reference sequence). The CDR3 is 12 residues long. The chain is built from TRBV7-9 and TRBJ2-7, with D unresolved. The sample consisted of PBMCs. The TCR was taken from a man in his thirties or forties in good health and CMV-seropositive. The CDR3 is CSSSTYSYEQYF. The CDR3 bases are TGTTCCAGCAGTACATATTCCTACGAGCAGTACTTC.